This T cell receptor beta chain was documented in a study of T cell responses to AZD1222 COVID-19 vaccine. Measured with immunoSEQ multiplex PCR; TCRdb has only the in-frame clones, and not every one. The top ten hold roughly 10% of the sample, which has almost 55,000 clones, 80% to 90% seen once. The origin of this receptor is an adult in good health. The specimen was peripheral blood, collected on day 0 of AZD1222 vaccination.

This CDR3 is CASSLVGGLTEAFF. CDR3 bases: TGCGCCAGCAGCTTGGTCGGGGGGCTCACTGAAGCTTTCTTT. The rearrangement links TRBV5-1 to TRBJ1-1; tentatively, D is TRBD1 (6 bases). Trimming removed 0 bases at V and 4 bases at J, with 10 bases between. This CDR3 is 14 amino acids long. Germline CDR1 and CDR2: SGHRS and YFSETQ.